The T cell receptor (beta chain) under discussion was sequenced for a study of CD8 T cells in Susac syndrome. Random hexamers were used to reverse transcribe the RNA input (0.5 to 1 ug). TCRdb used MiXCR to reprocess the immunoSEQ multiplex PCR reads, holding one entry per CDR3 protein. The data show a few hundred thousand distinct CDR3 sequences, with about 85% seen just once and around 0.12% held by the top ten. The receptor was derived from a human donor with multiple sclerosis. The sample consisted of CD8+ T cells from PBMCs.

For the CDR3, the DNA is TGCAGTGCCGCATCGACAATGGCCTACGAGCAGTACTTC. As protein: CSAASTMAYEQYF. The rearrangement uses TRBV20-1 and TRBJ2-7; D is unresolved. This CDR3 comprises 13 residues. The germline gives CDR1 DFQATT, CDR2 SNEGSKA (reference sequence). Trimming pared 6 bases from V and 2 bases from J, leaving 14 bases between.